These T cell receptor beta chains were read from a single sample in a study of blood T cell repertoires in COVID-19. TCRdb keeps only in-frame clones here, not all; method: immunoSEQ multiplex PCR. The table includes some 200,000 clones, approximately 90% detected once. Source material: PBMCs or T cells enriched from blood (not recorded which). The receptor set was obtained from a woman in her 30s who had recovered from COVID-19. Both conserved end residues are part of each CDR3. The order of the fields is V gene, clone size, J gene, D gene, CDR3 DNA, CDR3 protein. D genes are given only for firm matches. Part of the rows lack a size; the others show once, few, many or a class for expanded clones.

TRBV18	-	TRBJ2-1	TRBD1	TGTGCCAGCTCACCTCGAGGGGTGGTGGACAGGGGGTACAATGAGCAGTTCTTC	CASSPRGVVDRGYNEQFF
TRBV29-1	-	TRBJ1-5	TRBD1	TGCAGCGTTGCGGGACAGGGGCATCGTCAGCCCCAGCATTTT	CSVAGQGHRQPQHF
TRBV19	-	TRBJ2-7	-	TGTGCCAGTAGTCTCTCGGCACAGGGCTACGAGCAGTACTTC	CASSLSAQGYEQYF
TRBV30	-	TRBJ1-6	TRBD1	TGTGCCGGGTATGACAGGGAAAGGAATTCACCCCTCCACTTT	CAGYDRERNSPLHF
TRBV7-6	-	TRBJ2-1	-	TGTGCCAGCAGCTTAGCTGGCGGGCCCTACAATGAGCAGTTCTTC	CASSLAGGPYNEQFF
TRBV7-2	few	TRBJ2-5	TRBD2	TGTGCCACGGGACTAGCGGGGGGAGAGACCCAGTACTTC	CATGLAGGETQYF
TRBV30	-	TRBJ1-1	TRBD1	TGTGCCTGGGGGACAGTTGGAATTGAAGCTTTCTTT	CAWGTVGIEAFF
TRBV5-1	few	TRBJ2-1	TRBD1	TGCGCCAGCAGCTTTACAGGGGGGAACAATGAGCAGTTCTTC	CASSFTGGNNEQFF
TRBV6-5	-	TRBJ1-2	TRBD1	TGTGCCAGCAGGTCCGGGACAGGGGAGAGCTATGGCTACACCTTC	CASRSGTGESYGYTF
TRBV6-2/TRBV6-3	-	TRBJ1-2	-	TGTGCCAGCAGCCTACAGGGATTAGGCTACACCTTC	CASSLQGLGYTF
TRBV6-2/TRBV6-3	-	TRBJ2-7	TRBD1	TGTGCCAGCAGTCCCCTCCATTCAATATTTCGGGACAGGGAGTATAACGAGCAGTACTTC	CASSPLHSIFRDREYNEQYF
TRBV25-1	-	TRBJ2-3	TRBD1	TGTGCCAGCAGTGTAATACAGGGGAAAGATACGCAGTATTTT	CASSVIQGKDTQYF
TRBV7-2	-	TRBJ1-1	TRBD1	TGTGCCAGCAGCCCGGACAGGGCAAGGACTGAAGCTTTCTTT	CASSPDRARTEAFF
TRBV2	-	TRBJ2-1	-	TGTGCCAGCAGTGACGAACTACTCTATGAGTACAATGAGCAGTTCTTC	CASSDELLYEYNEQFF
TRBV14	-	TRBJ2-7	-	TGTGCCAGCAGCTTAAGGGGTCCGGTCGAGCAGTACTTC	CASSLRGPVEQYF
TRBV19	few	TRBJ1-5	TRBD1	TGTGCCAGTAGTATGAGGGGGCTGAGCAATCAGCCCCAGCATTTT	CASSMRGLSNQPQHF
TRBV4-3	-	TRBJ2-5	-	TGCGCCAGCAGCCACGACCGCGGCACCCAAGAGACCCAGTACTTC	CASSHDRGTQETQYF
TRBV27	-	TRBJ1-2	TRBD1	TGTGCCAGCAGGACCGATCGGGGACAGGGCCTACCTCTTGGTGGCTACACCTTC	CASRTDRGQGLPLGGYTF
TRBV11-3	-	TRBJ2-5	-	TGTGCCAGCAGCTTCACACAAGAGACCCAGTACTTC	CASSFTQETQYF